This TCR beta chain was sequenced in a study of regulatory T cells in long-lasting Graves disease (dated by TCRdb to the early 2020s). Looking at the study overall: Newly diagnosed Graves' disease patients had taken antithyroid drugs for less than 3 months. This study used TCR sequencing and RNA sequencing of peripheral blood to compare persistent Graves' disease patients against newly diagnosed Graves' disease patients. The study took place in China and was registered as a clinical trial. A total of 33 samples underwent TCR sequencing: around 13 from persistent and about 20 from newly diagnosed Graves' disease patients. What the work shows at the level of the full study, not this receptor alone: Compared with newly diagnosed patients, persistent Graves' disease patients had lower TCR Shannon entropy and fewer highly expanded clones, which suggests clonal expansion. Only the TCR beta chain was sequenced and analyzed. Persistent patients shared more public clonotypes among themselves (fewer than 3,000) than newly diagnosed patients did (roughly 920). The authors noted that the small sample size was a limitation that may lower accuracy. Preferential use of TRBV28, TRBJ1-2 and TRBJ2-5 was observed in persistent disease, whereas TRBV20-1 and TRBJ2-1 were favored in newly diagnosed disease. Because the primary lesion, thyroid tissue, could not be accessed, the study looked at peripheral blood alone.

Trimming removed 4 bases from V and 1 base from J, leaving 14 bases between the germline ends. The CDR3 goes from the cysteine to the phenylalanine over 15 residues. This entry keeps only the CDR3 DNA: 45 bases, framed from base 1. From the germline V gene, CDR1 is SGHRS and CDR2 is YFSETQ. Reading the label with the study, this specimen's time point is: newly diagnosed GD, antithyroid drugs for less than 3 months. RNA was extracted from PBMCs in TRIzol for both TCR sequencing and RNA sequencing. The diagnosis of Graves' disease followed American Thyroid Association guidelines. Recruitment of patients was carried out at an endocrinology department in Xi'an, China. From each patient, approximately 10 milliliters of peripheral blood was collected into an EDTA anticoagulant tube. Ficoll Paque Plus density gradient separation was used to isolate PBMCs, and no additional T cell sorting was done. An Agilent 2100 Bioanalyzer and agarose gel were used to assess RNA quality, and a NanoDrop 2000 was used to measure RNA concentration.

This clonotype was seen a handful of times. What this receptor recognizes is not known. Per-base qualities were not stored, and no clone one base away is much larger. Preparation of the library involved multiplex PCR. Sequencing used an Illumina HiSeq 4000. To build TCR beta libraries, CDR3 regions were amplified by Arm-PCR using iRepertoire HTBI primers. Before sequencing, the PCR products went through gel purification. The original methods were these. A total of around 66 TRBV and under 15 TRBJ segments were identified across samples and were used for gene usage analysis of CDR3 amino acid clonotypes. COPE and FqMerger were used to merge filtered high-quality paired reads into contigs. BLAST was used to align contigs to IMGT TRBV, TRBD and TRBJ reference genes, and CDR3 was defined according to IMGT. Highly expanded clones were defined as clonotypes with a frequency above 0.1%. Repertoire diversity was measured by Shannon entropy, and V-J evenness by the Gini coefficient. A clonotype was considered public if more than one individual shared it. TCRdb trimmed the raw reads at Q25, called clones with MiXCR and kept productive beta chains. All rows with the same CDR3 protein become a single entry with the most common DNA and genes. The V and J calls and clone size are TCRdb's, not the authors'. The sample table lists over 500,000 distinct CDR3 sequences, roughly a sixth of them with a count of one. The ten largest clones capture 12% of the sample.

The same specimen was also included in a second study, on T cells in Graves' hyperthyroidism and ophthalmopathy. The second study, in turn, reports: Stable Graves' hyperthyroidism was defined as the absence of progression to ophthalmopathy over 18 months of follow-up. Hyperthyroidism patients were newly diagnosed, had a disease duration of under 2 months, and were aged 18 to 65 years. The study excluded patients with uncontrolled infections, other autoimmune diseases, pregnancy or lactation. Clinical symptoms, serum thyroxine and TRAb, thyroid ultrasound, and orbital computed tomography formed the basis for the diagnoses. A first-round RT-PCR of the TCR CDR3 used the HTBI primer set with the Qiagen OneStep RT-PCR kit. Most expanded thyroid clonotypes (frequency above 0.001) were also detected in blood, a finding suggesting that blood repertoires may reflect thyroid immune responses. In cross-validation, a model built on a 13 V-J signature told ophthalmopathy apart from stable hyperthyroidism with less than 90% sensitivity and about 81% specificity, and in testing the same model reached 80%/75%. In validation, the model predicted progression to ophthalmopathy with 60% to 71% sensitivity and approximately 72% specificity, a median of around 6.6 months before onset. A discovery cohort of around 100 patients, 43 with Graves' ophthalmopathy and about 60 with stable Graves' hyperthyroidism, was used to find distinguishing TCR V-J signatures. Prospective prediction of ophthalmopathy was tested in an independent validation cohort of 18 to 20 hyperthyroidism patients and approximately 17 patients who later progressed to ophthalmopathy. The approximately 98 discovery patients were randomly divided into training and test sets at a 7:3 ratio. The study also compared thyroid tissue and blood T-cell repertoires from five or six Graves' hyperthyroidism patients. After sampling, hyperthyroidism patients received methimazole starting at 30 mg daily, and ophthalmopathy patients received high-dose intravenous methylprednisolone. Libraries were constructed in a second round of multiplex PCR, after which size selection and purification were carried out. Libraries were sequenced paired-end with 100 bp reads on an Illumina HiSeq2000. Raw data were processed with SOAPnuke, discarding reads with adapters, uncalled bases, mean Phred below 15, or no exact constant-primer or identifier match. COPE v1.2.5 was used to merge high-quality paired reads, and clonotypes were defined as unique nucleotide sequences. Clonotypes were aligned to IMGT TRBV, TRBD and TRBJ reference segments using MiTCR v1.1. Analysis was restricted to V-J combinations with a frequency above 0.0001, which covered approximately 99% of repertoires. A TCS score was defined as the ratio between F50 (clonal expansion) and ExV (chaos), using BLOSUM62-based TCRdist between CDR3 peptides within each V-J. Welch's t-statistics and random forest reduced roughly 500 V-J features to under 15, which were used in a naive Bayes classifier (R e1071). Sample size was not statistically predetermined, and investigators were not blinded to group allocation. The paper describes TCR Vbeta CDR3 sequencing of 130 to 150 peripheral blood samples, made up of fewer than 50 ophthalmopathy patients, over 70 hyperthyroidism patients and around 17 progressor patients.

Here the chain combines TRBV5-1 and TRBJ2-5; a confident D gene designation cannot be given. This receptor was taken from a man aged 18 to 30 with Graves disease. Donor details come from another sample of the same person, matched by shared clones. Sequenced material: peripheral blood mononuclear cells (PBMCs), taken at new diagnosis, from a patient treated with antithyroid drugs. For the CDR3, the sequence is CASSPRTRSQETQYF. The nucleotide sequence is TGCGCCAGCAGCCCGCGTACCAGGAGCCAAGAGACCCAGTACTTC.